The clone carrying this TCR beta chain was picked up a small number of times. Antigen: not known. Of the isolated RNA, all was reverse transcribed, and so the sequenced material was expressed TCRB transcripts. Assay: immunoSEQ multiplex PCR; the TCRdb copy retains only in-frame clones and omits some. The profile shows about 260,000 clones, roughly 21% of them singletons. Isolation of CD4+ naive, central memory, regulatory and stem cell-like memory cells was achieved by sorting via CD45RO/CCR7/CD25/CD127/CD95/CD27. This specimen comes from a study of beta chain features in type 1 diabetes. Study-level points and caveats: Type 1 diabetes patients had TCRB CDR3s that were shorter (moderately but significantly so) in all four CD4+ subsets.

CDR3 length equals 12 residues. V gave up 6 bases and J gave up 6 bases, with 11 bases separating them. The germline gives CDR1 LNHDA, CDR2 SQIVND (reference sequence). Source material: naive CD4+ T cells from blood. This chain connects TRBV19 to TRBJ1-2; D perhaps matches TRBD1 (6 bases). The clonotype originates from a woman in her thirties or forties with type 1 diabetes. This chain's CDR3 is CASSYRTDGYTF. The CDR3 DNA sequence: TGTGCCAGTAGCTATAGGACAGATGGCTACACCTTC.